Shown below are 19 T cell receptor beta chains from a single sample sequenced in a study of shared clonotypes between healthy human individuals. Repertoires were generated with immunoSEQ multiplex PCR, while TCRdb's copy carries only in-frame clones and drops some. The sample has roughly 2.5 million clones; roughly nine tenths are singletons. Specimen: naive CD4+ T cells sorted from blood. The subset was: CD45RA+ positively selected. These receptors were obtained from a man aged 18 to 30 in good health.

This clone was counted once. The chain links TRBV7-2 to TRBJ2-1; 8 nucleotides match TRBD2. There are 17 residues in the CDR3. Trimming cost V 0 bases and J 4 bases; bases outside gene matches: 8. The V gene's germline CDR1 is SGHTA and CDR2 FQGNSA. CDR3 region: CASSLAEFSGSYNEQFF. The CDR3 bases are TGTGCCAGCAGCTTAGCGGAGTTCAGCGGGAGTTACAATGAGCAGTTCTTC.

The J gene is TRBJ2-2, the V gene TRBV10-3; TRBD2 is a possible D gene (6 bases). V dropped 4 bases and J dropped 1 base, with 10 bases sitting between them. The CDR3 loop spans 15 amino acids. Germline values: CDR1 ENHRY, CDR2 SYGVKD. CDR3 sequence (DNA): TGTGCCATCAGTGGGGGTAGCGGGAACACCGGGGAGCTGTTTTTT. It is translated as CAISGGSGNTGELFF.

The chain uses TRBV28 and TRBJ2-2; 7 bases agree with TRBD1. Germline V lookup: CDR1 MDHEN, CDR2 SYDVKM. The CDR3 is 14 residues long. V was pared by 4 bases and J by 3 bases, with 2 bases of the junction left unmatched. CDR3 in DNA: TGTGCCAGCAGTTCGGGACAGTACACCGGGGAGCTGTTTTTT. Protein: CASSSGQYTGELFF.

V is TRBV6-5 and J is TRBJ1-2; D gene unclear. Germline V gene data show CDR1 as MNHEY and CDR2 as SVGAGI. V lost 4 bases, J lost 8 bases, and 20 bases lay in between. This CDR3 contains 15 residues. CDR3 nucleotides: TGTGCCAGCAGTTCCCCGGGAGGGATGGAGAGAGGCTACACCTTC. Translated, it gives CASSSPGGMERGYTF.

This sequence joins TRBV5-6 and TRBJ1-1; unclear D gene. V lost 4 bases and J lost 6, with 19 bases in between. CDR1 and CDR2 from the germline V gene are SGHDT and YYEEEE. CDR3 length: 15 residues. CDR3 in DNA: TGTGCCAGCAGCCCTTATGAGACCCCTCGGGCTGAAGCTTTCTTT. Translating gives CASSPYETPRAEAFF.

This clone was observed a few times. J is TRBJ1-6 and V is TRBV6-1; D unresolved. The germline V gene encodes CDR1 MNHNS and CDR2 SASEGT. This CDR3 is 14 amino acids long. The ends were cut back, 8 bases at V and 12 bases at J, with 20 bases in the middle. CDR3 nucleotides: TGTGCCAGCTTTGACTTCCGCGACCTGGGACCCCTCCACTTT. This translates into CASFDFRDLGPLHF.

The chain employs TRBV6-6 and TRBJ2-3, with D perhaps being TRBD1 or TRBD2 (5 bases each). The germline CDR1 and CDR2 sequences are MNHNY and SVGAGI (reference sequence). Trimming shortened V by 6 bases and J by 3 bases, and 13 bases separated the two germline ends. The CDR3 spans 14 residues. The CDR3 nucleotides are TGTGCCAGCAGGGACCGGGACCGGACAGATACGCAGTATTTT. The encoded protein is CASRDRDRTDTQYF.

The J gene is TRBJ2-4, the V gene TRBV4-1; tentatively, D is TRBD1 (6 bases). CDR3 length: 19 residues. Germline CDR1 is MGHRA and CDR2 is YSYEKL. The V gene lost 4 bases and the J gene lost 0 bases, with 22 bases spanning the gap. The CDR3 region is CASSPDWTESTLAKNIQYF. In DNA form, the CDR3 reads TGCGCCAGCAGCCCGGATTGGACAGAGTCAACCCTAGCCAAAAACATTCAGTACTTC.

The CDR3 sequence: CASSSYSQGGEAFF. In nucleotides, the CDR3 is TGTGCCAGCAGTTCTTACTCCCAGGGTGGTGAAGCTTTCTTT. The chain joins TRBV28 to TRBJ1-1; possibly TRBD1 for D (5 bases). The CDR3 sequence is 14 residues long. Trimming cost V 4 bases and J 7 bases, with 16 bases left between them. Germline-derived CDR1 and CDR2 are MDHEN and SYDVKM.

This rearrangement joins TRBV18 to TRBJ1-6; D remains ambiguous. This CDR3 comprises 15 residues. V dropped 3 bases and J dropped 7 bases, with 13 bases sitting between them. CDR1 is KGHSH, CDR2 LQKENI, per germline. This CDR3 is CASSPSLATNSPLHF. In nucleotides, the CDR3 is TGTGCCAGCTCACCTTCCCTGGCCACGAATTCACCCCTCCACTTT.

J is TRBJ1-1 and V is TRBV6-1; D remains unclear. V lost 2 bases and J 1 base, leaving 11 bases between the germline ends. CDR3 size: 15 residues. Germline V gene data show CDR1 as MNHNS and CDR2 as SASEGT. The CDR3 sequence: CASSELIVENTEAFF. In nucleotides, the CDR3 is TGTGCCAGCAGTGAACTTATTGTGGAGAACACTGAAGCTTTCTTT.

This chain joins TRBV2 and TRBJ1-2; 7 nucleotides align to TRBD1. The CDR3 loop spans 16 amino acids. V lost 3 bases to trimming and J lost 5 bases; unmatched junction nucleotides: 12. CDR1 is SNHLY and CDR2 is FYNNEI in the germline V gene. CDR3 coding DNA: TGTGCCAGCAGTGACTCGTACGCCGCAGGGGGGTATGGCTACACCTTC. Encoded protein: CASSDSYAAGGYGYTF. Full variable domain (rest looked up from reference TRBV2 and TRBJ1-2): EPEVTQTPSHQVTQMGQEVILRCVPISNHLYFYWYRQILGQKVEFLVSFYNNEISEKSEIFDDQFSVERPDGSNFTLKIRSTKLEDSAMYFCASSDSYAAGGYGYTFGSGTRLTVV.

This chain uses TRBV5-4 with TRBJ2-7, with TRBD2 as a possible D gene (6 bases). This CDR3 comprises 15 residues. V was shortened by 4 bases and J by 0 bases, with 14 bases between the two germline ends. Germline V lookup: CDR1 SGHNT, CDR2 YYREEE (reference sequence). CDR3 region: CASSPGGRSSYEQYF. The CDR3 region has the DNA TGTGCCAGCAGCCCTGGGGGGAGAAGCTCCTACGAGCAGTACTTC.

The rearrangement uses TRBV30 and TRBJ1-1, with 9 positions matching TRBD1. The CDR3 is made up of 15 amino acids. Germline V gene data show CDR1 as GTSNPN and CDR2 as SVGIG (reference sequence). The junction had 11 bases not matched to a gene; V was cut back by 2 bases and J by 7 bases. CDR3: CAWSPLTGGILEAFF. For the CDR3, the DNA is TGTGCCTGGAGTCCTTTGACAGGGGGTATCCTTGAAGCTTTCTTT. Supplemented by reference TRBV30 and TRBJ1-1, the full variable domain reads SQTIHQWPATLVQPVGSPLSLECTVEGTSNPNLYWYRQAAGRGLQLLFYSVGIGQISSEVPQNLSASRPQDRQFILSSKKLLLSDSGFYLCAWSPLTGGILEAFFGQGTRLTVV.

The sample holds one count of this clone. This chain uses TRBV28 with TRBJ1-6; TRBD1 is a possible D gene (6 bases). The CDR3 extends over 15 amino acids. V was shortened by 4 bases and J by 7 bases, with 14 bases between the two germline ends. CDR1 and CDR2 from the germline V gene are MDHEN and SYDVKM. The CDR3 DNA reads TGTGCCAGCAGTTCCCCTCGGACAGACAATTCACCCCTCCACTTT. Encoded protein: CASSSPRTDNSPLHF.

The V and J genes are TRBV10-3 and TRBJ2-5; tentatively, D is TRBD2 (6 bases). Trimming took 10 bases from V and 5 from J, leaving 20 bases between them. This CDR3 has 14 amino acids. Per the germline V gene, CDR1 is ENHRY and CDR2 is SYGVKD. The CDR3 spells CANSRNGGVETQYF. The CDR3 nucleotides are TGTGCCAACTCTCGTAACGGGGGAGTGGAGACCCAGTACTTC.

CDR3 sequence: CAWSVLGTHLYNEQFF. CDR3 coding DNA: TGTGCCTGGAGTGTACTAGGGACTCACCTTTACAATGAGCAGTTCTTC. The J gene is TRBJ2-1, the V gene TRBV30, with a tentative D call TRBD2 (6 bases). V was clipped by 0 bases and J by 4 bases, with 16 bases between them. The length of the CDR3 is 16 residues. Germline lookup yields CDR1 GTSNPN and CDR2 SVGIG (reference sequence). Filled out from reference TRBV30 and TRBJ2-1, the complete variable domain reads SQTIHQWPATLVQPVGSPLSLECTVEGTSNPNLYWYRQAAGRGLQLLFYSVGIGQISSEVPQNLSASRPQDRQFILSSKKLLLSDSGFYLCAWSVLGTHLYNEQFFGPGTRLTVL.

This chain links TRBV9 with TRBJ2-2; possible D gene TRBD1, 6 bases. V was cut by 2 bases and J by 9 bases, with 8 bases left in between. This CDR3 is 12 amino acids long. Germline assignment: CDR1 SGDLS and CDR2 YYNGEE. CDR3 in DNA: TGTGCCAGCAGCGTGGACAGAAGGGAGCTGTTTTTT. Amino acid sequence: CASSVDRRELFF.

This chain joins TRBV5-1 and TRBJ1-4; 8 bases are shared with TRBD1. Germline-derived CDR1 and CDR2 are SGHRS and YFSETQ. The CDR3 length is 14 residues. Germline trimming cut 4 bases from V and 8 bases from J; bases unmatched to any gene: 7. For the CDR3, the DNA is TGCGCCAGCAGCGATGGACAGGGAGGCGAAAAACTGTTTTTT. Translating gives CASSDGQGGEKLFF.